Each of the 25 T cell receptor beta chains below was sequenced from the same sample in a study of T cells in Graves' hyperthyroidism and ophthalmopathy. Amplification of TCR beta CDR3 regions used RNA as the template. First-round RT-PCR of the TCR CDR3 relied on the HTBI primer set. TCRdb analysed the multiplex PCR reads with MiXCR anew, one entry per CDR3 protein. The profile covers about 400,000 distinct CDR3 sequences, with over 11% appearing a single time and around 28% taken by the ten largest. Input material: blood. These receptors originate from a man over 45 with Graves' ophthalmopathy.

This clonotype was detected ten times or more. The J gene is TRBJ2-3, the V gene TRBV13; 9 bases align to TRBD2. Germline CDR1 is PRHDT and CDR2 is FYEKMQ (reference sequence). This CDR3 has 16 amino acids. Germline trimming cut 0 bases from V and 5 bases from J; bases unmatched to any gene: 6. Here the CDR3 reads CASSLGLAGFVDTQYF. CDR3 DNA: TGTGCCAGCAGCTTAGGCCTAGCGGGATTTGTAGATACGCAGTATTTT.

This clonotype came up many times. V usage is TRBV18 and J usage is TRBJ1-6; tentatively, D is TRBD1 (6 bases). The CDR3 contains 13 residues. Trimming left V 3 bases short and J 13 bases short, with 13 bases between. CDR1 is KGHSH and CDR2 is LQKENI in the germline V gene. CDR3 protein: CASSPDRADPLHF. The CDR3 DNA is TGTGCCAGCTCACCGGACAGAGCCGATCCCCTCCACTTT.

The CDR3: CATSDPGQGASGANVLTF. The CDR3 DNA is TGTGCCACCAGTGATCCGGGACAGGGGGCTTCTGGGGCCAACGTCCTGACTTTC. The V and J genes are TRBV24-1 and TRBJ2-6; TRBD1 matches at 12 bases. This CDR3 is built from 18 residues. CDR1 and CDR2 from the germline V gene are KGHDR and SFDVKD. Germline trimming cut 3 bases from V and 1 base from J; bases unmatched to any gene: 3.

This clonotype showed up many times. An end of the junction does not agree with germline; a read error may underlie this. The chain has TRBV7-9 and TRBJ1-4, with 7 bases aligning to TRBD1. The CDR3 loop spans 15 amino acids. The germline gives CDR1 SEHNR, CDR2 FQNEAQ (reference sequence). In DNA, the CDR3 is TGTGCCAGCACAAGCCAAGGGACAGCTAAGGAAAAACTGTTTTTT. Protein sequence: CASTSQGTAKEKLFF.

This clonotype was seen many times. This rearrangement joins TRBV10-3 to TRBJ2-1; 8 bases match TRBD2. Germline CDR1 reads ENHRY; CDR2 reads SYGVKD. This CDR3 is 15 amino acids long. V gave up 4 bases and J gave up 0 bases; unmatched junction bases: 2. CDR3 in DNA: TGTGCCATCAGTGCGGGACTAGACTCCTACAATGAGCAGTTCTTC. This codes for CAISAGLDSYNEQFF.

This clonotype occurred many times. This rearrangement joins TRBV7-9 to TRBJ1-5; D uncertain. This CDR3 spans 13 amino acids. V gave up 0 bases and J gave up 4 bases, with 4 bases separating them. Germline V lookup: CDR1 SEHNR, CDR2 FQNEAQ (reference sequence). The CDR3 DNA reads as TGTGCCAGCAGCTTAGCGGAAAATCAGCCCCAGCATTTT. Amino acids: CASSLAENQPQHF.

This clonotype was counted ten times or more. The CDR3 loop reads CASSPGTGKMNTEAFF. CDR3 in DNA: TGTGCCAGCTCACCAGGGACAGGGAAGATGAACACTGAAGCTTTCTTT. The V gene is TRBV18, the J gene TRBJ1-1; 9 bases are shared with TRBD1. Germline values: CDR1 KGHSH, CDR2 LQKENI. CDR3 length: 16 residues. V shed 2 bases, J shed 0 bases, and the junction held 4 bases outside the gene matches.

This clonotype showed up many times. Written as DNA, the CDR3 is TGTGCCAGCACCCCGGCCGATACGCAGTATTTT. Protein: CASTPADTQYF. The chain joins TRBV2 to TRBJ2-3; D call uncertain. Trimming cost V 7 bases and J 6 bases, with 8 bases left between them. The CDR3 consists of 11 residues. Germline V gene lookup returns CDR1 SNHLY and CDR2 FYNNEI.

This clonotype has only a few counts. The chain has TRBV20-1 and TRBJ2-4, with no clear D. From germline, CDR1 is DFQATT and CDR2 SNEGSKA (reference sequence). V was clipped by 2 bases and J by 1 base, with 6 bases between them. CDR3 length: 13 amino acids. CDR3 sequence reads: CSARSAAKNIQYF. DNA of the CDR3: TGCAGTGCTAGATCCGCGGCCAAAAACATTCAGTACTTC.

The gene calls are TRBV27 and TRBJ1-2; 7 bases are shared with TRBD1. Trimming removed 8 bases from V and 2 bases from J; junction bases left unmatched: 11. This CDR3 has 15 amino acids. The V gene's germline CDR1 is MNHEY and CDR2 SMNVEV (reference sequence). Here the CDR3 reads CASSPYGGQNYGYTF. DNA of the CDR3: TGTGCCAGCTCTCCTTACGGGGGACAGAACTATGGCTACACCTTC.

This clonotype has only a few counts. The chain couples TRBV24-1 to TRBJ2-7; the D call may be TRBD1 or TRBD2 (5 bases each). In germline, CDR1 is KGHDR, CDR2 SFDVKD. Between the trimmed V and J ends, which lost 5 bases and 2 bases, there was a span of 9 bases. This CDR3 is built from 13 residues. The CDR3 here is CATSGGGTYEQYF. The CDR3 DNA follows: TGTGCCACCAGTGGTGGGGGAACCTACGAGCAGTACTTC.

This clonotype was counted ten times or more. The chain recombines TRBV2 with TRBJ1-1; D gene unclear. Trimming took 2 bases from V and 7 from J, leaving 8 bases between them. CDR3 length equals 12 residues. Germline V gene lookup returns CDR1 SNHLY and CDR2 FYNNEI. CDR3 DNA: TGTGCCAGCAGTGAAATACGGGATGAAGCTTTCTTT. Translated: CASSEIRDEAFF.

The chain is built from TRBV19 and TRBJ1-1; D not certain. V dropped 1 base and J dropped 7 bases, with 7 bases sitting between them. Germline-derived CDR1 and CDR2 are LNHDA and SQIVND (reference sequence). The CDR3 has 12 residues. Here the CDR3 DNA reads TGTGCCAGTAGTATAGCAGTGGGTGAAGCTTTCTTT. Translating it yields CASSIAVGEAFF.

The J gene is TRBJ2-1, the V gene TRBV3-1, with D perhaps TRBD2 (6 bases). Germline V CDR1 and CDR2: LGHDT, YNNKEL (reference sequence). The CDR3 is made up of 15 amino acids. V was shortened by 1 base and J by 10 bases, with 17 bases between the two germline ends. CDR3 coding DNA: TGTGCCAGCAGCCAAGCCCGGGGACTTTTGGGAGAGCAGTTCTTC. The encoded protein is CASSQARGLLGEQFF.

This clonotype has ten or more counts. The CDR3 sequence is CASSRTSGRLSYEQYF. CDR3 in DNA: TGCGCCAGCAGCCGAACTAGCGGGAGGCTGTCCTACGAGCAGTACTTC. The rearrangement uses TRBV5-1 and TRBJ2-7, with 12 bases that match TRBD2. The germline V gene has CDR1 SGHRS and CDR2 YFSETQ. V gave up 4 bases and J gave up 1 base; unmatched junction bases: 6. This CDR3 has 16 residues. Based on the CDR3 plus reference TRBV5-1 and TRBJ2-7, the full variable domain is KAGVTQTPRYLIKTRGQQVTLSCSPISGHRSVSWYQQTPGQGLQFLFEYFSETQRNKGNFPGRFSGRQFSNSRSEMNVSTLELGDSALYLCASSRTSGRLSYEQYFGPGTRLTVT.

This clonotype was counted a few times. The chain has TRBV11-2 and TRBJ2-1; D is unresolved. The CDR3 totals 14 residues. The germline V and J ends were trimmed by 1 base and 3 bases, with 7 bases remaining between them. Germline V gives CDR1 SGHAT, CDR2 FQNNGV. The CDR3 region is CASSLGAVYNEQFF. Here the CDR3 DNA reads TGTGCCAGCAGCTTAGGGGCGGTCTACAATGAGCAGTTCTTC.

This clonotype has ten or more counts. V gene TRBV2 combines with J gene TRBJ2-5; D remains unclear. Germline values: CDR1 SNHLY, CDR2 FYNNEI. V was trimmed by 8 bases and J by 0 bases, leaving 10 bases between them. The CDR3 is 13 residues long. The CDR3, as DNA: TGTGCCAGCGGCCTAGGCCACCAAGAGACCCAGTACTTC. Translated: CASGLGHQETQYF.

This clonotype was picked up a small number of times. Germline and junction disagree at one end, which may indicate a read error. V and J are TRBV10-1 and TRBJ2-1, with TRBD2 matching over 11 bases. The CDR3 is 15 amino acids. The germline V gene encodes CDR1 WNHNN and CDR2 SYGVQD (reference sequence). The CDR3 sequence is CASSDFSGRANEQFF. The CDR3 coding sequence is TGCGCCAGCAGTGATTTTAGCGGGAGGGCCAATGAACAGTTCTTC.

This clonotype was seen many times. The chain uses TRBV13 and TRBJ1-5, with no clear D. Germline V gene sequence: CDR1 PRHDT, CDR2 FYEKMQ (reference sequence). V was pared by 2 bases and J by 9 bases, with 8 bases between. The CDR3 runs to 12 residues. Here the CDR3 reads CASSLPSGPQHF. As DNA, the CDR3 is TGTGCCAGCAGCTTACCGTCAGGGCCCCAGCATTTT.

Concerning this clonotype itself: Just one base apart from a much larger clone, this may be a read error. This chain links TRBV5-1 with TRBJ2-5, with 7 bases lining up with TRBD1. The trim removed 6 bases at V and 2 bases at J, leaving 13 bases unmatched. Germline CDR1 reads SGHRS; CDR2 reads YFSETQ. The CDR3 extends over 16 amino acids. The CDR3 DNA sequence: TGCGCCAGCAACTTACAGGGGTTAACTCTACAAGAGACCCAGTACTTC. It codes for CASNLQGLTLQETQYF.

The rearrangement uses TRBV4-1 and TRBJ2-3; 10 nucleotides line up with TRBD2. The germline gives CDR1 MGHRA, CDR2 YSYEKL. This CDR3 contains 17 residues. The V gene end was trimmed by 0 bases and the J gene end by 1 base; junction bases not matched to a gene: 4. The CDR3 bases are TGCGCCAGCAGCCAAGATTTAGGGACTAGCGGCACAGATACGCAGTATTTT. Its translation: CASSQDLGTSGTDTQYF.

The CDR3, as DNA: TGCGCCAGCAGCCCTTACATCAGGAAAGAGACCCAGTACTTC. Encoded protein: CASSPYIRKETQYF. The rearrangement links TRBV5-1 to TRBJ2-5, with D hard to call. Germline lookup yields CDR1 SGHRS and CDR2 YFSETQ. Between the trimmed V and J ends, which lost 4 bases and 3 bases, there was a span of 13 bases. This CDR3 has 14 amino acids.

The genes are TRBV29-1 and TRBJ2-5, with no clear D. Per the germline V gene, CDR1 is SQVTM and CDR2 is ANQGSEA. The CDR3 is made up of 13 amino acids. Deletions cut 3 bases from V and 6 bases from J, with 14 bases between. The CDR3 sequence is CSVDLTVVQTQYF. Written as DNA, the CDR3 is TGCAGCGTTGACCTAACGGTCGTTCAGACCCAGTACTTC.

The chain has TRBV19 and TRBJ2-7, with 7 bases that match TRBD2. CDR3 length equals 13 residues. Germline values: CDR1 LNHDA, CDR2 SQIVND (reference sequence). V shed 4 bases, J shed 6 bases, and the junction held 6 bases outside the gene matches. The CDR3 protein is CASSNTGGSEQYF. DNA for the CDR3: TGTGCCAGTAGTAACACGGGGGGTAGCGAGCAGTACTTC.

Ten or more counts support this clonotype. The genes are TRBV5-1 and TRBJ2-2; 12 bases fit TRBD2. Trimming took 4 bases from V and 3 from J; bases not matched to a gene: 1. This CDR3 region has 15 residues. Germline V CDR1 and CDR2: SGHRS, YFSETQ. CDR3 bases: TGCGCCAGCAGCCCTAGCGGGAGGGACACCGGGGAGCTGTTTTTT. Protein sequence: CASSPSGRDTGELFF.